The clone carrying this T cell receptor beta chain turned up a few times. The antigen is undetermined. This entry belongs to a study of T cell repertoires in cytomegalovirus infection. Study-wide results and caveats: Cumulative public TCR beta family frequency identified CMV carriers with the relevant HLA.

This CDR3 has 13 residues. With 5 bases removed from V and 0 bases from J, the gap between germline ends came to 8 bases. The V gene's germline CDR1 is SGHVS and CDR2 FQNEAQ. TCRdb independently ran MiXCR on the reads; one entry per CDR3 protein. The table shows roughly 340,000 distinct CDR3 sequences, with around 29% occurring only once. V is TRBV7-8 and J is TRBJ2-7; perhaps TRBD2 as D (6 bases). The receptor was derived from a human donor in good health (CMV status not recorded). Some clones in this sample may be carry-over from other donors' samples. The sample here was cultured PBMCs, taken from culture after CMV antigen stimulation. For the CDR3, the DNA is TGTGCCAGCAGCCGGGACTTCTCCTACGAGCAGTACTTC. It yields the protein CASSRDFSYEQYF.